A selection of T cell receptor beta chains follows, all from one sample in a study of T cells in localized non-small cell lung cancer. The repertoire was sequenced with immunoSEQ multiplex PCR; TCRdb's copy has only in-frame clones and lacks some. The sample includes approximately 47,000 clones, more than 85% seen only once; the top ten take about 2.5%. This specimen was PBMCs, taken before any cancer treatment. Receptors originate from a man aged 40 to 75 with stage II lung adenocarcinoma. Both conserved end residues are part of each CDR3. D genes are given only for firm matches. Clone size, where shown, is once, few, many, or a class for clones that have expanded.

j_gene: TRBJ2-3; d_gene: TRBD2; abundance: once; v_gene: TRBV5-1; CDR3nt: TGCGCCAGCAGCTTCCTGGCTAGCGGGGGGGCAGGAGATACGCAGTATTTT; CDR3aa: CASSFLASGGAGDTQYF
j_gene: TRBJ1-5; d_gene: TRBD1; abundance: .; v_gene: TRBV7-2; CDR3nt: TGTGCCAGCAGCTGGCGGACAGGGAGCAGGCAGCCCCAGCATTTT; CDR3aa: CASSWRTGSRQPQHF
j_gene: TRBJ2-5; d_gene: .; abundance: .; v_gene: TRBV11-1; CDR3nt: TGTGCCAGCAGCTTAGGGCTAGAGGGAAGAGAGACCCAGTACTTC; CDR3aa: CASSLGLEGRETQYF
j_gene: TRBJ2-2; d_gene: .; abundance: .; v_gene: TRBV27; CDR3nt: TGTGCCAGCATCCGACAGGGAGGTTCCGGGGAGCTGTTTTTT; CDR3aa: CASIRQGGSGELFF
j_gene: TRBJ2-7; d_gene: .; abundance: .; v_gene: TRBV28; CDR3nt: TGTGCCAGCAGTCCACTCCGGCGGGAGCAGTACTTC; CDR3aa: CASSPLRREQYF
j_gene: TRBJ2-5; d_gene: .; abundance: .; v_gene: TRBV2; CDR3nt: TGTGCCAGCAAGTCTACTAGGGCGGAGACCCAGTACTTC; CDR3aa: CASKSTRAETQYF
j_gene: TRBJ1-1; d_gene: .; abundance: .; v_gene: TRBV4-1; CDR3nt: TGCGCCAGCAGCCAAGAAGGAAGAGGTCACACTGAAGCTTTCTTT; CDR3aa: CASSQEGRGHTEAFF
j_gene: TRBJ2-2; d_gene: .; abundance: .; v_gene: TRBV6-5; CDR3nt: TGTGCCAGCAGTTACGAAGATACCCACACGAAAGAGCTGTTTTTT; CDR3aa: CASSYEDTHTKELFF
j_gene: TRBJ1-1; d_gene: .; abundance: .; v_gene: TRBV2; CDR3nt: TGTGCCAGCAGCCTGACTTACACTGAAGCTTTCTTT; CDR3aa: CASSLTYTEAFF
j_gene: TRBJ2-3; d_gene: .; abundance: .; v_gene: TRBV7-3; CDR3nt: TGTGCCAGCAGCCTCCAGGGGAGCACAGATACGCAGTATTTT; CDR3aa: CASSLQGSTDTQYF
j_gene: TRBJ1-6; d_gene: TRBD1; abundance: .; v_gene: TRBV5-1; CDR3nt: TGCGCCAGCAGCTTGGGGCCGACAGGGAACTATAATTCACCCCTCCACTTT; CDR3aa: CASSLGPTGNYNSPLHF
j_gene: TRBJ2-4; d_gene: TRBD1; abundance: .; v_gene: TRBV2; CDR3nt: TGTGCCAGCAGTGAAGTGGACAGGGAGGCGAACATTCAGTACTTC; CDR3aa: CASSEVDREANIQYF
j_gene: TRBJ1-6; d_gene: TRBD1; abundance: .; v_gene: TRBV5-1; CDR3nt: TGCGCCAGCAGCTTCACAGGGGCCCACGGGAGTTCACCCCTCCACTTT; CDR3aa: CASSFTGAHGSSPLHF
j_gene: TRBJ1-5; d_gene: .; abundance: once; v_gene: TRBV27; CDR3nt: TGTGCCAGCAGTTTCGGGGGAACGGGCAATCAGCCCCAGCATTTT; CDR3aa: CASSFGGTGNQPQHF
j_gene: TRBJ1-1; d_gene: .; abundance: .; v_gene: TRBV29-1; CDR3nt: TGCAGCGTTGACAGGCGAACTGAAGCTTTCTTT; CDR3aa: CSVDRRTEAFF
j_gene: TRBJ1-1; d_gene: .; abundance: .; v_gene: TRBV7-9; CDR3nt: TGTGCCAGCAGCTCACAAACAGGGAACACTGAAGCTTTCTTT; CDR3aa: CASSSQTGNTEAFF
j_gene: TRBJ2-7; d_gene: .; abundance: .; v_gene: TRBV7-9; CDR3nt: TGTGCCAGCAGCTTAGAGTCCAGATCCTTGGGGGAGCAGTACTTC; CDR3aa: CASSLESRSLGEQYF
j_gene: TRBJ2-1; d_gene: .; abundance: .; v_gene: TRBV7-6; CDR3nt: TGTGCCAGCACTGGGGGAGGGGGCAATGAGCAGTTCTTC; CDR3aa: CASTGGGGNEQFF
j_gene: TRBJ1-1; d_gene: .; abundance: .; v_gene: TRBV7-6; CDR3nt: TGTGCCAGCAGCTTAGGGGGATCGGGGGCTGACACTGAAGCTTTCTTT; CDR3aa: CASSLGGSGADTEAFF
j_gene: TRBJ2-3; d_gene: .; abundance: .; v_gene: TRBV6-6; CDR3nt: TGTGCCAGCAGTTACTCCCGGGGGCCTAGCACAGATACGCAGTATTTT; CDR3aa: CASSYSRGPSTDTQYF
j_gene: TRBJ2-2; d_gene: .; abundance: .; v_gene: TRBV10-1; CDR3nt: TGCGCCAGCAGTGAGTCTGGGGGCGGGGAGCTGTTTTTT; CDR3aa: CASSESGGGELFF
j_gene: TRBJ1-2; d_gene: .; abundance: few; v_gene: TRBV11-2; CDR3nt: TGTGCCAGCAGCTTAGCAGTTTCGTCGAGGGGCTCTAACTATGGCTACACCTTC; CDR3aa: CASSLAVSSRGSNYGYTF
j_gene: TRBJ2-5; d_gene: .; abundance: .; v_gene: TRBV18; CDR3nt: TGTGCCAGCTCACCACTACCGGGACTTAAAGAGACCCAGTACTTC; CDR3aa: CASSPLPGLKETQYF
j_gene: TRBJ1-2; d_gene: .; abundance: .; v_gene: TRBV5-1; CDR3nt: TGCGCCAGCAGCTTGAACAGGGAGGACTATGGCTACACCTTC; CDR3aa: CASSLNREDYGYTF
j_gene: TRBJ2-5; d_gene: TRBD2; abundance: .; v_gene: TRBV30; CDR3nt: TGTGCCTGGGGGAGCGGACTAGCGGGGTCCACCCTGAAAGAGACCCAGTACTTC; CDR3aa: CAWGSGLAGSTLKETQYF
j_gene: TRBJ1-2; d_gene: TRBD1; abundance: .; v_gene: TRBV10-3; CDR3nt: TGTGCCATCAGGAGGGCCGGGACAGGGTCTAACTATGGCTACACCTTC; CDR3aa: CAIRRAGTGSNYGYTF
j_gene: TRBJ1-1; d_gene: TRBD1; abundance: .; v_gene: TRBV6-5; CDR3nt: TGTGCCAGCCGTTACTCGGACAGGGGGCTAGCTTTCTTT; CDR3aa: CASRYSDRGLAFF
j_gene: TRBJ2-5; d_gene: .; abundance: .; v_gene: TRBV10-1; CDR3nt: TGCGCCAGCAGTAGAGGGCCCAAGGAGACCCAGTACTTC; CDR3aa: CASSRGPKETQYF
j_gene: TRBJ2-5; d_gene: .; abundance: .; v_gene: TRBV7-2; CDR3nt: TGTGCCAGCAGCTTAGGGGCCCCGAGTGCAGAGACCCAGTACTTC; CDR3aa: CASSLGAPSAETQYF
j_gene: TRBJ1-2; d_gene: TRBD1; abundance: .; v_gene: TRBV18; CDR3nt: TGTGCCAGCTCTTTCGGGACAGGAGAAGGCTACACCTTC; CDR3aa: CASSFGTGEGYTF
j_gene: TRBJ1-5; d_gene: .; abundance: .; v_gene: TRBV2; CDR3nt: TGTGCCAGCAGTGAACAGGGCAGGAGCAATCAGCCCCAGCATTTT; CDR3aa: CASSEQGRSNQPQHF
j_gene: TRBJ2-1; d_gene: .; abundance: few; v_gene: TRBV19; CDR3nt: TGTGCCAGTAGTATAGATCCGTCAGGGGAGGATGAGCAGTTCTTC; CDR3aa: CASSIDPSGEDEQFF
j_gene: TRBJ1-1; d_gene: TRBD1; abundance: .; v_gene: TRBV19; CDR3nt: TGTGCCAGTAGTGTAGGACAGGGCTACACTGAAGCTTTCTTT; CDR3aa: CASSVGQGYTEAFF
j_gene: TRBJ1-6; d_gene: .; abundance: .; v_gene: TRBV6-1; CDR3nt: TGTGCCAGCAGTGAAGCGAAGGGCAGGGGATTCTCGAATTCACCCCTCCACTTT; CDR3aa: CASSEAKGRGFSNSPLHF
j_gene: TRBJ1-1; d_gene: .; abundance: .; v_gene: TRBV23-1; CDR3nt: TGCGCCAGCAGTCACCAGGGCAATACTGAAGCTTTCTTT; CDR3aa: CASSHQGNTEAFF
j_gene: TRBJ2-1; d_gene: .; abundance: .; v_gene: TRBV19; CDR3nt: TGTGCCAGTAGTATTTCAGGAAAACTTGAGAATGAGCAGTTCTTC; CDR3aa: CASSISGKLENEQFF
j_gene: TRBJ2-5; d_gene: TRBD1; abundance: .; v_gene: TRBV10-3; CDR3nt: TGTGCCATCAAGGGGACAGAGTACCAAGAGACCCAGTACTTC; CDR3aa: CAIKGTEYQETQYF
j_gene: TRBJ1-1; d_gene: .; abundance: .; v_gene: TRBV7-9; CDR3nt: TGTGCCAGCACCTTCCGAGGGACGGAGAACACTGAAGCTTTCTTT; CDR3aa: CASTFRGTENTEAFF
j_gene: TRBJ2-2; d_gene: TRBD2; abundance: .; v_gene: TRBV30; CDR3nt: TGTGCCTGCCCTAGCGGGGGGGGTTCCGGGGAGCTGTTTTTT; CDR3aa: CACPSGGGSGELFF
j_gene: TRBJ1-4; d_gene: .; abundance: once; v_gene: TRBV4-2; CDR3nt: TGTGCCAGCAGCCCGGATATTAATGAAAAACTGTTTTTT; CDR3aa: CASSPDINEKLFF
j_gene: TRBJ1-6; d_gene: TRBD1; abundance: .; v_gene: TRBV6-1; CDR3nt: TGTGCCAGCAGGTCGACAGGGGGTCTAGGTTCACCCCTCCACTTT; CDR3aa: CASRSTGGLGSPLHF
j_gene: TRBJ2-7; d_gene: .; abundance: .; v_gene: TRBV6-1; CDR3nt: TGTGCCTCCTCGGCACTAAACTCCTACGAGCAGTACTTC; CDR3aa: CASSALNSYEQYF
j_gene: TRBJ2-2; d_gene: .; abundance: .; v_gene: TRBV6-1; CDR3nt: TGTGCCAGCAGTCGGGCAGGGGAGCTGTTTTTT; CDR3aa: CASSRAGELFF
j_gene: TRBJ2-2; d_gene: TRBD1; abundance: .; v_gene: TRBV6-5; CDR3nt: TGTGCCAGCAGTTGGGACAGGTGGGACACCGGGGAGCTGTTTTTT; CDR3aa: CASSWDRWDTGELFF
j_gene: TRBJ1-3; d_gene: TRBD1; abundance: .; v_gene: TRBV7-3; CDR3nt: TGTGCCAGCAGCCCGCAGACAGGGGGAAGTTCGGGAAACACCATATATTTT; CDR3aa: CASSPQTGGSSGNTIYF
j_gene: TRBJ1-6; d_gene: .; abundance: .; v_gene: TRBV18; CDR3nt: TGTGCCAGCTCACGCTCAAGACCGGACGGCTCCTATAATTCACCCCTCCACTTT; CDR3aa: CASSRSRPDGSYNSPLHF
j_gene: TRBJ2-1; d_gene: .; abundance: .; v_gene: TRBV4-1; CDR3nt: TGCGCCAGCAGCCACTCAGGGACCGTTGCCTACAATGAGCAGTTCTTC; CDR3aa: CASSHSGTVAYNEQFF
j_gene: TRBJ2-3; d_gene: TRBD1; abundance: .; v_gene: TRBV5-1; CDR3nt: TGCGCCAGCAGCTTGGAGGGGTCCGGGACAGGGGGTCCCGACGCAGATACGCAGTATTTT; CDR3aa: CASSLEGSGTGGPDADTQYF
j_gene: TRBJ2-1; d_gene: .; abundance: .; v_gene: TRBV2; CDR3nt: TGTGCCAGCAGTGAAGGGGTGCAGGCTGAGCAGTTCTTC; CDR3aa: CASSEGVQAEQFF